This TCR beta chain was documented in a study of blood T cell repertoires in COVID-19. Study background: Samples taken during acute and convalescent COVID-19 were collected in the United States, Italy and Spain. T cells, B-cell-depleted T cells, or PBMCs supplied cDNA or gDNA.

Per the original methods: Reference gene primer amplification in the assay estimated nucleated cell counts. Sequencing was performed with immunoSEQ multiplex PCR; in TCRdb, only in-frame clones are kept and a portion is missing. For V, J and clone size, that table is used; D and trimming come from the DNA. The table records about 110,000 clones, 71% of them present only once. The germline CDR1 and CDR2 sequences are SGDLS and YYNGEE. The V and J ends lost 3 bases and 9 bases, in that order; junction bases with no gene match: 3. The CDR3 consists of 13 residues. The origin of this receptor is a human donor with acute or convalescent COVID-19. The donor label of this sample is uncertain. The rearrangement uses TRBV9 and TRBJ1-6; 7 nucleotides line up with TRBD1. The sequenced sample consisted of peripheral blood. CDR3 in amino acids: CASSGGQLSPLHF. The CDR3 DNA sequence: TGTGCCAGCAGCGGGGGACAGCTTTCACCCCTCCACTTT.